Included here is one TCR beta chain sequence, with context. This sample is drawn from a study of blood T cell repertoires in COVID-19. This CDR3 region has 17 residues. CDR1 is SGHTA, CDR2 FQGNSA, per germline. The V gene end was trimmed by 5 bases and the J gene end by 3 bases; junction bases not matched to a gene: 13. Profiled with immunoSEQ multiplex PCR; TCRdb holds only in-frame clones, not every one. This table has about 200,000 clones, 65% to 85% appearing once. Ages ranged from about 18 to 89 years, with residence in around 24 US areas. J is TRBJ2-4 and V is TRBV7-2; 7 nucleotides agree with TRBD1. The TCR originated in a woman aged 40 to 50 with acute COVID-19. Sequenced input: PBMCs or T cells enriched from blood (not recorded which). CDR3 nucleotide sequence: TGTGCCAGCAGCCTCCGAACCGACAGGGCAGACAAAAACATTCAGTACTTC. Translated, it gives CASSLRTDRADKNIQYF. Full variable domain (outside the CDR3, taken from reference TRBV7-2 and TRBJ2-4): GAGVSQSPSNKVTEKGKDVELRCDPISGHTALYWYRQSLGQGLEFLIYFQGNSAPDKSGLPSDRFSAERTGGSVSTLTIQRTQQEDSAVYLCASSLRTDRADKNIQYFGAGTRLSVL.